One sample yielded the 21 T cell receptor beta chains listed below, sequenced in a study of hypomethylating agent response in myelodysplastic syndrome. Using immunoSEQ multiplex PCR, the repertoire was profiled, and TCRdb retains in-frame clones only, with some absent. Of 2,500 to 3,000 clones in the sample, around 82% were seen once. Sequenced material: bone marrow, taken before or after starting hypomethylating agent treatment for myelodysplastic syndrome (not recorded which). The receptors were gathered from a human donor with myelodysplastic syndrome.

The V call is TRBV2, the J call TRBJ2-2; either TRBD1 or TRBD2 may supply D (6 bases each). CDR3 length: 17 residues. CDR1 SNHLY and CDR2 FYNNEI come from the germline V gene. V was pared by 6 bases and J by 5 bases, with 22 bases between. CDR3 sequence reads: CASRYRGGQGSTGELFF. DNA of the CDR3: TGTGCCAGCAGATACCGAGGGGGGCAGGGCTCAACCGGGGAGCTGTTTTTT.

The chain is built from TRBV5-6 and TRBJ2-1; D is ambiguous. The V end lost 2 bases, the J end lost 0 bases, and 12 bases lay between the germline ends. CDR1 is SGHDT and CDR2 is YYEEEE in the germline V gene. The CDR3 sequence is 16 residues long. Written as DNA, the CDR3 is TGTGCCAGCAGCTTCTCGGTTTACCTCTCCTACAATGAGCAGTTCTTC. Translating it yields CASSFSVYLSYNEQFF.

The chain recombines TRBV10-1 with TRBJ1-1, with unresolved D. Trimming took 2 bases from V and 0 from J, leaving 4 bases between them. Germline CDR1 WNHNN, CDR2 SYGVQD (reference sequence). This CDR3 comprises 13 residues. The DNA of the CDR3 is TGCGCCAGCAGTGAGGGATTGAACACTGAAGCTTTCTTT. As protein: CASSEGLNTEAFF.

The V gene is TRBV19, the J gene TRBJ1-2; D uncertain. The CDR3 has 13 amino acids. Germline V lookup: CDR1 LNHDA, CDR2 SQIVND (reference sequence). Trimming stripped 7 bases from V and 5 bases from J, with 14 bases between. CDR3: CASTLPGRYGYTF. CDR3 coding DNA: TGTGCCAGTACCCTCCCGGGAAGATATGGCTACACCTTC.

In its sample, this clone was seen once. This chain uses TRBV7-2 with TRBJ2-1; 7 bases are shared with TRBD2. V gave up 8 bases and J gave up 9 bases; unmatched junction bases: 7. This CDR3 region has 12 residues. Germline assignment: CDR1 SGHTA and CDR2 FQGNSA. The CDR3 DNA follows: TGTGCCAGCGCGGGAGTGGTCGGTGAGCAGTTCTTC. The encoded protein is CASAGVVGEQFF.

This rearrangement joins TRBV18 to TRBJ2-5, with 10 bases aligning to TRBD1. Germline-derived CDR1 and CDR2 are KGHSH and LQKENI. The CDR3 consists of 19 residues. V shed 4 bases, J shed 2 bases, and the junction held 16 bases outside the gene matches. The CDR3 region has the DNA TGTGCCAGCTCACAGGCCCCCGCTCGCGGACAGGGGGGACAAGAGACCCAGTACTTC. This translates into CASSQAPARGQGGQETQYF.

The CDR3 sequence: CASSLDRGWGQPQHF. The CDR3 nucleotides read TGTGCCAGCAGCCTAGACAGGGGATGGGGACAGCCCCAGCATTTT. This sequence joins TRBV11-1 and TRBJ1-5; 8 bases line up with TRBD1. CDR1 and CDR2 (germline): SGHAT, FQDESV (reference sequence). The CDR3 spans 15 residues. The V gene end was trimmed by 5 bases and the J gene end by 7 bases; junction bases not matched to a gene: 10.

The chain carries TRBV15 and TRBJ1-5; D is unresolved. The V gene lost 3 bases and the J gene lost 3 bases, with 3 bases spanning the gap. Germline-derived CDR1 and CDR2 are LNHNV and YYDKDF (reference sequence). This CDR3 has 12 residues. The CDR3 region is CATSSPNQPQHF. CDR3 DNA: TGTGCCACCAGCAGCCCCAATCAGCCCCAGCATTTT.

The chain's CDR3 is CASSRIFSTSGEYEQFF. The CDR3 coding sequence is TGCGCCAGCAGCCGAATTTTTTCGACTAGCGGGGAGTATGAGCAGTTCTTC. The chain combines TRBV5-1 with TRBJ2-1, with 11 bases aligning to TRBD2. The CDR3 length is 17 residues. The V gene's germline CDR1 is SGHRS and CDR2 YFSETQ. The V segment lost 4 bases and the J segment 8 bases; nucleotides outside the gene matches: 14.

The V and J genes are TRBV5-1 and TRBJ2-7; D unclear. Germline CDR1 reads SGHRS; CDR2 reads YFSETQ. Trimming took 5 bases from V and 0 from J, leaving 9 bases between them. The CDR3 extends over 13 amino acids. Here the CDR3 DNA reads TGCGCCAGCAGTTCCTACTCCTCCTACGAGCAGTACTTC. The encoded protein is CASSSYSSYEQYF.

V and J are TRBV28 and TRBJ1-5; 11 positions match TRBD1. The CDR3 spans 13 residues. V shed 6 bases, J shed 6 bases, and the junction held 1 base outside the gene matches. Germline CDR1 is MDHEN and CDR2 is SYDVKM. The CDR3 sequence: CASRDRGPQPQHF. DNA for the CDR3: TGTGCCAGCAGGGACAGGGGGCCTCAGCCCCAGCATTTT.

The V call is TRBV2, the J call TRBJ2-5, with TRBD2 as a possible D gene (6 bases). This CDR3 has 11 amino acids. Germline V gene sequence: CDR1 SNHLY, CDR2 FYNNEI. V shed 8 bases and J shed 7 bases, with 11 bases lying between them. The chain's CDR3 is CASVPGGTQYF. CDR3 DNA: TGTGCCAGCGTGCCCGGGGGGACCCAGTACTTC.

CDR3 nucleotide sequence: TGTGCCAGCTCACCACCGGCGGGGGCGATGGGAAACACCATATATTTT. It codes for CASSPPAGAMGNTIYF. The chain has TRBV18 and TRBJ1-3, with a tentative D call TRBD1 (6 bases). Trimming removed 0 bases from V and 4 bases from J, with 13 bases in between. CDR1 is KGHSH, CDR2 LQKENI, per germline. The CDR3 loop spans 16 amino acids.

The chain is built from TRBV7-2 and TRBJ2-2; tentatively, D is TRBD1 (6 bases). Between the trimmed V and J ends, which lost 2 bases and 5 bases, there was a span of 12 bases. The germline gives CDR1 SGHTA, CDR2 FQGNSA. The CDR3 runs to 15 residues. This CDR3 reads CASSLMAGETGELFF. Here the CDR3 DNA reads TGTGCCAGCAGCTTAATGGCAGGGGAAACCGGGGAGCTGTTTTTT. The full variable domain, completed using reference TRBV7-2 and TRBJ2-2, is GAGVSQSPSNKVTEKGKDVELRCDPISGHTALYWYRQSLGQGLEFLIYFQGNSAPDKSGLPSDRFSAERTGGSVSTLTIQRTQQEDSAVYLCASSLMAGETGELFFGEGSRLTVL.

This CDR3 reads CASSALAGGSTETQYF. The DNA for the CDR3 is TGTGCCAGCAGTGCACTAGCGGGGGGGTCTACAGAGACCCAGTACTTC. The chain has TRBV6-1 and TRBJ2-5, with 13 bases identical to TRBD2. After removal of 4 bases from V and 4 bases from J, the junction contained 6 bases not matched to a gene. This CDR3 spans 16 amino acids. Germline CDR1 reads MNHNS; CDR2 reads SASEGT.

The J gene is TRBJ1-1, the V gene TRBV19, with TRBD1 as a possible D gene (5 bases). This CDR3 is built from 14 residues. Trimming cost V 1 base and J 4 bases, with 10 bases left between them. CDR1 is LNHDA, CDR2 SQIVND, per germline (reference sequence). The CDR3 nucleotides read TGTGCCAGTAGTATAGGCACAGGCTCCACTGAAGCTTTCTTT. It yields the protein CASSIGTGSTEAFF. Supplemented by reference TRBV19 and TRBJ1-1, the full variable domain reads DGGITQSPKYLFRKEGQNVTLSCEQNLNHDAMYWYRQDPGQGLRLIYYSQIVNDFQKGDIAEGYSVSREKKESFPLTVTSAQKNPTAFYLCASSIGTGSTEAFFGQGTRLTVV.

The chain employs TRBV28 and TRBJ2-3, with unresolved D. This CDR3 is 17 amino acids long. Trimming removed 2 bases from V and 2 bases from J, with 17 bases in between. Germline V gives CDR1 MDHEN, CDR2 SYDVKM. CDR3 sequence reads: CASSLGQTNHITDTQYF. CDR3 DNA: TGTGCCAGCAGTTTAGGGCAAACTAATCATATCACAGATACGCAGTATTTT.

The chain recombines TRBV9 with TRBJ1-6; 8 bases align to TRBD1. Germline assignment: CDR1 SGDLS and CDR2 YYNGEE. CDR3 length equals 16 residues. V trimming: 0 bases; J trimming: 7 bases; junction bases outside the gene matches: 6. The CDR3 DNA follows: TGTGCCAGCAGCGTAGATGCACAGGGGGGGAATTCACCCCTCCACTTT. As protein: CASSVDAQGGNSPLHF.

V usage is TRBV7-2 and J usage is TRBJ1-2, with a possible D match to TRBD1 (6 bases). The V end was cut by 3 bases, the J end by 1 base, with 15 bases between. CDR3 length equals 16 residues. Germline V CDR1 and CDR2: SGHTA, FQGNSA. The DNA for the CDR3 is TGTGCCAGCAGCTTGATTCCAGGACAGAATAACTATGGCTACACCTTC. Residues: CASSLIPGQNNYGYTF.

This clone appeared once. Germline is not matched at one junction end, which may reflect a read error. The V and J genes are TRBV11-2 and TRBJ1-5; 8 bases line up with TRBD1. Germline V lookup: CDR1 SGHAT, CDR2 FQNNGV. This CDR3 spans 15 amino acids. The CDR3 region has the DNA TGTGCCAGCAGCCTAGACAGGGGATGGGGACAGCCCCAGCATTTT. Its protein is CASSLDRGWGQPQHF.

The chain has TRBV28 and TRBJ2-2, with D hard to call. This CDR3 spans 12 amino acids. Germline V gives CDR1 MDHEN, CDR2 SYDVKM. V lost 3 bases, J lost 7 bases, and 6 bases lay in between. CDR3 region: CASSFIDGELFF. In DNA form, the CDR3 reads TGTGCCAGCAGTTTTATTGACGGGGAGCTGTTTTTT.